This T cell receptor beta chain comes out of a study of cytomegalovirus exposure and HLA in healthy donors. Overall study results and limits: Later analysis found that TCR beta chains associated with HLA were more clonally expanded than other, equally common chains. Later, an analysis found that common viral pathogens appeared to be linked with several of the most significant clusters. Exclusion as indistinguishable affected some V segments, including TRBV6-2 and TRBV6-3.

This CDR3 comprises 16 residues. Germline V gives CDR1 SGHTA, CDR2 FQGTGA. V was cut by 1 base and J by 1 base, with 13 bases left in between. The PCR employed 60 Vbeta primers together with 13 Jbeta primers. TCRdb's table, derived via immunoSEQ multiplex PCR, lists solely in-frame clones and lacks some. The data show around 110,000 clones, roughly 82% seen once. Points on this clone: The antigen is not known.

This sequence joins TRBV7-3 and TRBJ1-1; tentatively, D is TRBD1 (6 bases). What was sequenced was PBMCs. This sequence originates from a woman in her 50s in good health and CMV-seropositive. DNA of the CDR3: TGTGCCAGCAGCTTAATGGGGGCGGGGGGGAACACTGAAGCTTTCTTT. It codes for CASSLMGAGGNTEAFF.